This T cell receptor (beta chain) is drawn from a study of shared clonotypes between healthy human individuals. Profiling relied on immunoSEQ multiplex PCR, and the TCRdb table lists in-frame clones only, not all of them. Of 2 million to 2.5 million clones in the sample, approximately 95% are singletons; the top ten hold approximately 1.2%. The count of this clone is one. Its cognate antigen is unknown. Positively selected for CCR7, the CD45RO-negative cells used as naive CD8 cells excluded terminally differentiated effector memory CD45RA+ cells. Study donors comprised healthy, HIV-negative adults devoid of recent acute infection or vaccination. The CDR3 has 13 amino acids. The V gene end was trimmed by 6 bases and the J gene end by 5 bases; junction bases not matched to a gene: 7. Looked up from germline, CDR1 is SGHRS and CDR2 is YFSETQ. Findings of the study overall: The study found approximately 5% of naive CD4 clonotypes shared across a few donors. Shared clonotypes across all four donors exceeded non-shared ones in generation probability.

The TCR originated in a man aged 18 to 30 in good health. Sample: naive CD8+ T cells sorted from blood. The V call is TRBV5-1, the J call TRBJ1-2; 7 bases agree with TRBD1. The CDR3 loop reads CASTPTGEYGYTF. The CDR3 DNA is TGCGCCAGCACCCCCACAGGGGAATATGGCTACACCTTC.